This entry features one TCR beta chain sequence. These data originate in a study of blood T cell repertoires in COVID-19. In the source study's methods: Counts of nucleated cells, estimated from reference gene primer amplification, were obtained. Clones were read by immunoSEQ multiplex PCR, and TCRdb kept only the in-frame ones, dropping some. V and J calls and clone size are copied from that table; D and trimming were computed from the DNA. The sample records tens of thousands of clones, roughly 80% being singletons. The CDR3 is 13 amino acids. V was clipped by 2 bases and J by 5 bases, with 7 bases between them. Per the germline V gene, CDR1 is MNHEY and CDR2 is SMNVEV (reference sequence).

The clonotype originates from a human donor in a cohort sampled during active COVID-19. The chain couples TRBV27 to TRBJ2-4; possibly TRBD1 for D (6 bases). What was sequenced was peripheral blood. CDR3 DNA: TGTGCCAGCAGTTTAACAGGGCAAAACATTCAGTACTTC. This sequence encodes CASSLTGQNIQYF.